These 21 T cell receptor beta chains were sequenced from one sample in a study of blood T cells in healthy people across ages. The authors ran a second PCR of about 7 to 11 cycles using a sample-barcoded 5' primer and a J-beta primer mix. TCRdb used MiXCR to reprocess the 5' RACE reads, holding one entry per CDR3 protein. The sample holds some 940,000 distinct CDR3 sequences; approximately 32% are singletons and the top ten take more than 8.5%. The sample also formed part of further work on T cells of mothers and their children.

Sequencing input: blood. The receptors were sampled from a woman aged 35 to 49 in good health.

A few counts support this clonotype. The chain carries TRBV20-1 and TRBJ2-5, with D unresolved. The J call is doubtful: the DNA matches TRBJ2-7 better. Looked up from germline, CDR1 is DFQATT and CDR2 is SNEGSKA (reference sequence). This CDR3 region has 14 residues. The CDR3 loop is CSARTRVIPYEQYF. CDR3 sequence (DNA): TGCAGTGCTAGAACCCGGGTTATTCCCTACGAGCAGTACTTC.

The chain uses TRBV7-2 and TRBJ1-2; D may be TRBD1 (6 bases). From germline, CDR1 is SGHTA and CDR2 FQGNSA. Trimming left V 5 bases short and J 2 bases short, with 18 bases between. This CDR3 is 16 amino acids long. The DNA for the CDR3 is TGTGCCAGCAGCCTCCCCAACCTACAGGGCAACTATGGCTACACCTTC. Translation gives CASSLPNLQGNYGYTF.

This clonotype was seen only a few times. The chain combines TRBV4-3 with TRBJ1-6, with D unresolved. V was pared by 1 base and J by 7 bases, with 8 bases between. The CDR3 runs 14 residues. The germline V gene has CDR1 LGHNA and CDR2 YSLEER. The chain's CDR3 is CASSQVSRNSPLHF. The CDR3 coding sequence is TGCGCCAGCAGCCAAGTCTCCCGGAATTCACCCCTCCACTTT.

This clonotype turned up a few times. The CDR3 sequence is CASSLMHGSYGQYF. The CDR3 DNA follows: TGTGCCAGCAGCTTAATGCACGGGTCCTACGGGCAGTACTTC. V and J are TRBV7-3 and TRBJ2-4, with no clear D. The CDR3 spans 14 residues. Trimming stripped 1 base from V and 13 bases from J, with 17 bases between. The germline CDR1 and CDR2 sequences are SGHTA and FQGTGA.

Concerning this clonotype itself: Here the CDR3 omits its conserved ending phenylalanine or tryptophan, so a read error is the likely source. The chain uses TRBV3-1 and TRBJ2-1; no clear D. The germline V gene encodes CDR1 LGHDT and CDR2 YNNKEL (reference sequence). This CDR3 contains 12 residues. Trimming left V 1 base short and J 8 bases short, with 6 bases between. The CDR3 here is CASSQARYEQFL. CDR3 sequence (DNA): TGTGCCAGCAGCCAAGCGCGGTATGAGCAGTTCTTA.

This clonotype was picked up many times. The chain links TRBV5-1 to TRBJ1-2, with D unclear. The V gene lost 1 base and the J gene lost 0 bases, with 7 bases spanning the gap. This CDR3 is 14 amino acids long. Germline assignment: CDR1 SGHRS and CDR2 YFSETQ. The CDR3 region is CASSLRETNYGYTF. The CDR3 nucleotides are TGCGCCAGCAGCTTGCGGGAGACTAACTATGGCTACACCTTC.

This clonotype occurred a few times. Written as DNA, the CDR3 is TGTGCCAGCAGCCAGTATGGAAATGAGCAGTTCTTC. Translated, it gives CASSQYGNEQFF. This chain links TRBV3-1 with TRBJ2-1, with no clear D. With 3 bases removed from V and 7 bases from J, the gap between germline ends came to 7 bases. This CDR3 contains 12 residues. Germline V gene data show CDR1 as LGHDT and CDR2 as YNNKEL (reference sequence).

The rearrangement uses TRBV7-8 and TRBJ2-6; TRBD2 agrees at 13 bases. This CDR3 region has 18 residues. The V gene end was trimmed by 1 base and the J gene end by 3 bases; junction bases not matched to a gene: 3. Germline CDR1 and CDR2: SGHVS and FQNEAQ. The CDR3 spells CASSLELAGGHGANVLTF. The CDR3 coding sequence is TGTGCCAGCAGCTTAGAACTAGCGGGGGGGCATGGGGCCAACGTCCTGACTTTC.

The chain combines TRBV6-5 with TRBJ2-5; 7 nucleotides align to TRBD1. This CDR3 spans 14 amino acids. The V and J ends lost 3 bases and 4 bases, in that order; junction bases with no gene match: 5. CDR1 is MNHEY and CDR2 is SVGAGI in the germline V gene. CDR3 coding DNA: TGTGCCAGCAGTTATGACAGGGATGTAGAGACCCAGTACTTC. Amino acid sequence: CASSYDRDVETQYF.

Many counts were recorded for this clonotype. CDR3 in DNA: TGTGCCAGCTCTTTAGGGTTGGGTACTGAAGCTTTCTTT. It specifies CASSLGLGTEAFF. The V call is TRBV7-6, the J call TRBJ1-1, with unresolved D. The CDR3 consists of 13 residues. Germline CDR1 and CDR2: SGHVS and FNYEAQ. V was pared by 8 bases and J by 5 bases, with 15 bases between.

This clonotype was counted between two and nine times. The chain couples TRBV20-1 to TRBJ2-7; D remains unclear. The CDR3 is 13 amino acids. Trimming left V 6 bases short and J 1 base short, with 13 bases between. The germline CDR1 and CDR2 sequences are DFQATT and SNEGSKA (reference sequence). CDR3 coding DNA: TGCAGTGCATCAGGCGGTGTTTCCTACGAGCAGTACTTC. This translates into CSASGGVSYEQYF.

This clonotype was seen at least ten times. V usage is TRBV7-3 and J usage is TRBJ2-1; D assignment may be TRBD1 or TRBD2 (5 bases each). V was trimmed by 5 bases and J by 9 bases, leaving 11 bases between them. Per the germline V gene, CDR1 is SGHTA and CDR2 is FQGTGA. This CDR3 is 12 amino acids long. DNA for the CDR3: TGTGCCAGCAGCGTCAATGGGGGTGAGCAGTTCTTC. This encodes CASSVNGGEQFF.

This clonotype was found a few times. The V call is TRBV5-1, the J call TRBJ1-2; no firm D call. Trimming took 1 base from V and 4 from J, leaving 8 bases between them. The germline V gene has CDR1 SGHRS and CDR2 YFSETQ. The CDR3 contains 13 residues. This CDR3 reads CASSLWPGYGYTF. The CDR3 DNA is TGCGCCAGCAGCTTGTGGCCGGGCTATGGCTACACCTTC. Based on the CDR3 plus reference TRBV5-1 and TRBJ1-2, the full variable domain is KAGVTQTPRYLIKTRGQQVTLSCSPISGHRSVSWYQQTPGQGLQFLFEYFSETQRNKGNFPGRFSGRQFSNSRSEMNVSTLELGDSALYLCASSLWPGYGYTFGSGTRLTVV.

Notes on this clonotype: A single base separates this from a much larger clone, so it may be a read error. This chain links TRBV7-2 with TRBJ2-5, with 13 positions matching TRBD2. The CDR3 runs 17 residues. The ends lost 4 bases at V and 4 bases at J; junction bases unmatched: 9. Germline V CDR1 and CDR2: SGHTA, FQGNSA. The CDR3 loop is CASSYGLAGATLETQYF. Here the CDR3 DNA reads TGTGCCAGCAGCTACGGACTAGCGGGGGCCACTCTAGAGACCCAGTACTTC. Complete variable domain (other parts from reference TRBV7-2 and TRBJ2-5): GAGVSQSPSNKVTEKGKDVELRCDPISGHTALYWYRQSLGQGLEFLIYFQGNSAPDKSGLPSDRFSAERTGGSVSTLTIQRTQQEDSAVYLCASSYGLAGATLETQYFGPGTRLLVL.

The rearrangement joins TRBV2 to TRBJ2-5, with D perhaps TRBD1 (7 bases). The V end was cut by 3 bases, the J end by 5 bases, with 16 bases between. Germline loops: CDR1 SNHLY, CDR2 FYNNEI. The CDR3 is 15 residues long. The CDR3 DNA follows: TGTGCCAGCAGTGAGGGAGGACAGGTTGCGGAGACCCAGTACTTC. It specifies CASSEGGQVAETQYF.

This clonotype was picked up one time. A much larger clone is a single base away; this may be a read error. The chain couples TRBV2 to TRBJ2-6; a possible D gene is TRBD1 (5 bases). Per germline, CDR1 SNHLY and CDR2 FYNNEI. The CDR3 totals 16 residues. The CDR3 DNA reads TGTGCCAGCAGCCCTGGACGGAACTCTGGGGCCAACGTCCGGACTTTC. It specifies CASSPGRNSGANVRTF.

Of note for this clonotype: One base away lies a much larger clone, so this may be a sequencing read error. V gene TRBV6-5 combines with J gene TRBJ2-1, with D perhaps matching TRBD2 (6 bases). The germline V gene encodes CDR1 MNHEY and CDR2 SVGAGI. CDR3 length: 14 amino acids. V lost 2 bases, J lost 6 bases, and 11 bases lay in between. DNA of the CDR3: TGTGCCAGCAGTTACGGCGGGGTGATCAATGAGCAGTTCTTC. This gives the protein CASSYGGVINEQFF.

This clonotype has ten or more counts. The chain employs TRBV6-5 and TRBJ2-3, with 11 positions matching TRBD2. V dropped 6 bases and J dropped 5; count of bases not matched to a gene: 7. The CDR3 runs 15 residues. CDR1 and CDR2 (germline): MNHEY, SVGAGI. CDR3: CASSFSGGAGDTQYF. In DNA form, the CDR3 reads TGTGCCAGCAGCTTTAGCGGGGGGGCCGGAGATACGCAGTATTTT.

The chain is built from TRBV7-3 and TRBJ2-7; D possibly corresponds to TRBD1 (6 bases). V lost 5 bases and J lost 7, with 21 bases in between. CDR3 length: 15 amino acids. Germline CDR1 SGHTA, CDR2 FQGTGA. The CDR3 is CASSPGTLPKNEQYF. The DNA for the CDR3 is TGTGCCAGCAGCCCCGGGACACTTCCGAAAAATGAGCAGTACTTC.

This clonotype was detected many times. The rearrangement joins TRBV15 to TRBJ2-1, with TRBD2 as a possible D gene (6 bases). CDR3 length: 14 amino acids. Germline V lookup: CDR1 LNHNV, CDR2 YYDKDF (reference sequence). Trimming cost V 0 bases and J 8 bases, with 11 bases left between them. The CDR3 protein is CATSRESRGYEQFF. The CDR3 bases are TGTGCCACCAGCAGAGAATCCCGGGGGTATGAGCAGTTCTTC. The variable domain in full, with the rest retrieved from reference TRBV15 and TRBJ2-1, is DAMVIQNPRYQVTQFGKPVTLSCSQTLNHNVMYWYQQKSSQAPKLLFHYYDKDFNNEADTPDNFQSRRPNTSFCFLDIRSPGLGDTAMYLCATSRESRGYEQFFGPGTRLTVL.

This clonotype was picked up many times. V and J are TRBV4-2 and TRBJ2-5; D gene unclear. The germline gives CDR1 LGHNA, CDR2 YNFKEQ. The V end lost 0 bases, the J end lost 1 base, and 6 bases lay between the germline ends. The CDR3 is 14 residues long. The CDR3 region is CASSQEGSQETQYF. The CDR3 DNA reads TGTGCCAGCAGCCAAGAAGGATCCCAAGAGACCCAGTACTTC.